The clone carrying this TCR beta chain was picked up a small number of times. Its matching antigen is unknown. V dropped 1 base and J dropped 6 bases, with 7 bases sitting between them. The length of the CDR3 is 13 residues. This record belongs to a study of blood T cells in healthy people across ages. Study-wide results and caveats: Per million T cells, the diversity of TCR beta decreased roughly linearly as age advanced.

Primers used in a second PCR of roughly 7 to 12 cycles were a sample-barcoded 5' primer and a J-beta primer mix. One entry per CDR3 protein results from TCRdb running MiXCR on the 5' RACE reads. Altogether around 2 million distinct CDR3 sequences are present, approximately 40% being singletons, with the ten largest covering roughly 24%. The authors drew roughly 9.8 milliliters of peripheral blood from each donor. Sequenced material: blood. The sequence derives from a human donor in good health. The chain combines TRBV12-3 or TRBV12-4 with TRBJ1-5, with no clear D. The CDR3 is CASSLEEGQPQHF. In DNA, the CDR3 is TGTGCCAGCAGTTTAGAGGAGGGTCAGCCCCAGCATTTT.